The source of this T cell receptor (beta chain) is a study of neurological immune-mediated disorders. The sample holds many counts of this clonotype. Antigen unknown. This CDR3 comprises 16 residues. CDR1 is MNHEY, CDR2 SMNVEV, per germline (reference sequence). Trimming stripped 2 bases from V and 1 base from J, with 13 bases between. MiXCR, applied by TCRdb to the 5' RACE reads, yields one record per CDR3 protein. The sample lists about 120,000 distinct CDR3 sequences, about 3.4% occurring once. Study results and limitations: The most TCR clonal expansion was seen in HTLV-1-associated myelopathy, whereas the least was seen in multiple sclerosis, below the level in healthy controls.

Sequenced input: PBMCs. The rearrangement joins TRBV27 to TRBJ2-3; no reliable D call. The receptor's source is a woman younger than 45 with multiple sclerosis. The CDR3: CASSLQFGEGTDTQYF. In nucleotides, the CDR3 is TGTGCCAGCAGTTTACAGTTCGGAGAGGGCACAGATACGCAGTATTTT.